The 21 T cell receptor beta chains given below trace back to one sample, sequenced in a study of early stage breast cancer tumors. Some clones are missing from TCRdb's copy, which holds only in-frame ones; the method was immunoSEQ multiplex PCR. This sample has roughly 60,000 clones, with around three quarters found just once. The sample comprised blood. These TCRs come from a person aged 25 to 40 with breast cancer.

This chain links TRBV18 with TRBJ2-7; 10 positions agree with TRBD1. The germline gives CDR1 KGHSH, CDR2 LQKENI. There are 15 residues in the CDR3. Losses at the gene ends were 0 bases for V and 5 bases for J; bases not matched to a gene: 4. The CDR3 DNA reads as TGTGCCAGCTCACCACCGGGACAGGGGTTCGACGAGCAGTACTTC. This translates into CASSPPGQGFDEQYF.

The CDR3 loop is CSTRGQGYNEQFF. The CDR3 DNA sequence: TGCAGCACCAGGGGACAGGGATACAATGAGCAGTTCTTC. The chain links TRBV29-1 to TRBJ2-1; TRBD1 matches 9 bases. V lost 8 bases to trimming and J lost 4 bases; unmatched junction nucleotides: 6. The CDR3 consists of 13 residues. Germline-derived CDR1 and CDR2 are SQVTM and ANQGSEA.

V is TRBV19 and J is TRBJ2-3; a possible D gene is TRBD1 (7 bases). The CDR3 is 15 amino acids. V lost 4 bases to trimming and J lost 5 bases, with 16 bases between them. Germline V CDR1 and CDR2: LNHDA, SQIVND (reference sequence). CDR3 loop: CASSRAQQGGDTQYF. The CDR3 bases are TGTGCCAGTAGTAGAGCCCAGCAGGGGGGAGATACGCAGTATTTT.

The chain is built from TRBV27 and TRBJ2-7; 8 nucleotides align to TRBD2. The ends lost 6 bases at V and 0 bases at J; junction bases unmatched: 7. The CDR3 length is 15 residues. The germline V gene has CDR1 MNHEY and CDR2 SMNVEV (reference sequence). The CDR3 nucleotides read TGTGCCAGCAGCCGTAGCGGGGAGAGCTCCTACGAGCAGTACTTC. Translating gives CASSRSGESSYEQYF.

The rearrangement uses TRBV1 and TRBJ1-1; TRBD1 reflects the table's D call only, with no check against the DNA. TRBV1 is reported as a pseudogene. The CDR3 extends over 17 amino acids. This CDR3 is CTSSQRPGTGSNTEAFF. The CDR3 bases are TGCACCAGCAGCCAACGTCCCGGGACAGGGTCGAACACTGAAGCTTTCTTT.

The gene calls are TRBV10-3 and TRBJ2-7, with TRBD2 as a possible D gene (6 bases). Germline lookup yields CDR1 ENHRY and CDR2 SYGVKD. Trimming removed 4 bases from V and 4 bases from J, with 11 bases in between. This CDR3 has 13 residues. CDR3 nucleotide sequence: TGTGCCATCAGTGGGGGCGGGGATTACGAGCAGTACTTC. It yields the protein CAISGGGDYEQYF.

As to this clone: Additional DNA sequences in this sample encode the identical CDR3. The chain recombines TRBV18 with TRBJ1-5; 10 bases fit TRBD1. There are 15 residues in the CDR3. The germline V gene encodes CDR1 KGHSH and CDR2 LQKENI. Unmatched junction bases numbered 3, after V lost 3 bases and J lost 4 bases. The CDR3 sequence: CASSPPGQGNQPQHF. The CDR3 bases are TGTGCCAGCTCACCCCCGGGACAGGGGAATCAGCCCCAGCATTTT.

The count of this clone is one. This chain joins TRBV9 and TRBJ2-7; 10 nucleotides agree with TRBD2. The germline V gene has CDR1 SGDLS and CDR2 YYNGEE. The length of the CDR3 is 15 residues. V lost 4 bases to trimming and J lost 3 bases; unmatched junction nucleotides: 7. The CDR3: CASSPGQREGYEQYF. The CDR3 nucleotides are TGTGCCAGCAGCCCGGGACAGCGGGAGGGCTACGAGCAGTACTTC.

V gene TRBV4-2 combines with J gene TRBJ2-2, with 9 bases identical to TRBD2. The trim removed 1 base at V and 5 bases at J, leaving 5 bases unmatched. CDR3 length: 16 amino acids. Germline loops: CDR1 LGHNA, CDR2 YNFKEQ. The CDR3 loop reads CASSQGPSGVTGELFF. The CDR3 DNA reads TGTGCCAGCAGCCAAGGGCCTAGCGGGGTTACCGGGGAGCTGTTTTTT.

V gene TRBV4-1 combines with J gene TRBJ2-7; 9 nucleotides line up with TRBD2. V dropped 4 bases and J dropped 2; count of bases not matched to a gene: 12. Per the germline V gene, CDR1 is MGHRA and CDR2 is YSYEKL. This CDR3 contains 17 residues. For the CDR3, the DNA is TGCGCCAGCAGCCCCAGCTCGCTAGCGGGAACCCCCTACGAGCAGTACTTC. Translated: CASSPSSLAGTPYEQYF.

This chain links TRBV5-1 with TRBJ1-1, with 9 bases lining up with TRBD1. With V trimmed by 4 bases and J by 11 bases, 9 bases remained unmatched. The CDR3 runs 13 residues. CDR1 and CDR2 (germline): SGHRS, YFSETQ. The CDR3 sequence: CASSLDRGVVAFF. The CDR3 coding sequence is TGCGCCAGCAGCCTGGACAGGGGAGTCGTTGCTTTCTTT. The whole variable domain, filled in from reference TRBV5-1 and TRBJ1-1, reads KAGVTQTPRYLIKTRGQQVTLSCSPISGHRSVSWYQQTPGQGLQFLFEYFSETQRNKGNFPGRFSGRQFSNSRSEMNVSTLELGDSALYLCASSLDRGVVAFFGQGTRLTVV.

The chain carries TRBV27 and TRBJ1-1; the D gene is possibly TRBD1 (5 bases). Germline V gene data show CDR1 as MNHEY and CDR2 as SMNVEV (reference sequence). This CDR3 has 18 residues. The V gene lost 2 bases and the J gene lost 4 bases, with 23 bases spanning the gap. CDR3 sequence: CASSLRSIRTGGGTEAFF. CDR3 nucleotides: TGTGCCAGCAGTTTAAGGAGCATTAGGACCGGGGGGGGCACTGAAGCTTTCTTT.

The chain has TRBV11-3 and TRBJ2-1, with D unresolved. This CDR3 contains 14 residues. V was cut by 1 base and J by 0 bases, with 4 bases left in between. Looked up from germline, CDR1 is SGHNT and CDR2 is YENEEA. Here the CDR3 reads CASSLGVSYNEQFF. Written as DNA, the CDR3 is TGTGCCAGCAGCTTAGGTGTCTCCTACAATGAGCAGTTCTTC.

The chain joins TRBV14 to TRBJ2-7; D unclear. CDR1 and CDR2 (germline): SGHDN, FVKESK. The CDR3 covers 16 residues. V dropped 0 bases and J dropped 6 bases, with 18 bases sitting between them. CDR3 sequence (DNA): TGTGCCAGCAGCCAAGAACGGTGGGCTAGTACTGGCGAGCAGTACTTC. This codes for CASSQERWASTGEQYF.

The chain carries TRBV5-8 and TRBJ1-1; D is undetermined. In germline, CDR1 is SGHTS, CDR2 YDEGEE. The CDR3 covers 13 residues. V lost 0 bases, J lost 1 base, and 4 bases lay in between. The chain's CDR3 is CASSLVRNTEAFF. The CDR3 DNA sequence: TGTGCCAGCAGCTTGGTCAGGAACACTGAAGCTTTCTTT.

The genes are TRBV19 and TRBJ2-6; 12 bases match TRBD1. Germline V gene lookup returns CDR1 LNHDA and CDR2 SQIVND (reference sequence). J was trimmed by 2 bases and V by 7 bases; bases with no gene match: 12. The CDR3 sequence is 19 residues long. The DNA for the CDR3 is TGTGCCAGTACCCCAAGGGGGACAGGGGGCCGCCCTGGGGCCAACGTCCTGACTTTC. Residues: CASTPRGTGGRPGANVLTF.

The rearrangement joins TRBV5-4 to TRBJ2-2, with 13 bases lining up with TRBD2. Trimming cost V 2 bases and J 5 bases; bases outside gene matches: 6. The CDR3 is made up of 17 amino acids. Germline V gene sequence: CDR1 SGHNT, CDR2 YYREEE (reference sequence). This CDR3 is CASSLGLAGEGTGELFF. The CDR3 DNA reads as TGTGCCAGCAGCTTAGGACTAGCGGGAGAGGGGACCGGGGAGCTGTTTTTT. Full variable domain (missing parts from reference TRBV5-4 and TRBJ2-2): ETGVTQSPTHLIKTRGQQVTLRCSSQSGHNTVSWYQQALGQGPQFIFQYYREEENGRGNFPPRFSGLQFPNYSSELNVNALELDDSALYLCASSLGLAGEGTGELFFGEGSRLTVL.

The chain carries TRBV6-6 and TRBJ1-1; 8 nucleotides match TRBD1. The CDR3 is 14 residues long. Germline-derived CDR1 and CDR2 are MNHNY and SVGAGI (reference sequence). With 10 bases clipped from V and 0 bases from J, the junction kept 7 bases outside the gene matches. CDR3 DNA sequence: TGTGCCACCCGGACAGGGTGGATGAACACTGAAGCTTTCTTT. The encoded protein is CATRTGWMNTEAFF.

This clone has a handful of counts. The CDR3 is CASSFGQPTNYGYTF. CDR3 DNA: TGTGCCAGCAGCTTCGGTCAGCCGACTAACTATGGCTACACCTTC. This rearrangement joins TRBV11-2 to TRBJ1-2; D is uncertain. The CDR3 spans 15 residues. Germline V gene lookup returns CDR1 SGHAT and CDR2 FQNNGV. V lost 3 bases to trimming and J lost 0 bases, with 11 bases between them.

This rearrangement joins TRBV9 to TRBJ2-2, with 10 bases matching TRBD2. Germline V gene lookup returns CDR1 SGDLS and CDR2 YYNGEE. The CDR3 is made up of 15 amino acids. V shed 4 bases, J shed 3 bases, and the junction held 3 bases outside the gene matches. The chain's CDR3 is CASSWTSGDTGELFF. As DNA, the CDR3 is TGTGCCAGCAGCTGGACTAGCGGAGACACCGGGGAGCTGTTTTTT.

V gene TRBV2 combines with J gene TRBJ2-7; 9 positions agree with TRBD1. Per germline, CDR1 SNHLY and CDR2 FYNNEI. This CDR3 is built from 15 residues. The trim removed 6 bases at V and 4 bases at J, leaving 10 bases unmatched. The CDR3 DNA is TGTGCCAGCAGGGCCGGCACAGGGGGCTTTTACGAGCAGTACTTC. This gives the protein CASRAGTGGFYEQYF.